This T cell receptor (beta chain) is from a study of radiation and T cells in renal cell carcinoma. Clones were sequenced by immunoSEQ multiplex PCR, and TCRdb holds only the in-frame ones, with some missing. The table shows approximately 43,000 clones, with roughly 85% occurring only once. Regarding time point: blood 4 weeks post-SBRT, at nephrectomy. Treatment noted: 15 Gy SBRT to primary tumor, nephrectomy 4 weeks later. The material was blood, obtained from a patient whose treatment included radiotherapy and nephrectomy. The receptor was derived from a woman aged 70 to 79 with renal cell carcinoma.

The CDR3 sequence is CSWAYRNEQFF. CDR3 in DNA: TGCTCTTGGGCTTACCGGAATGAGCAGTTCTTC. The chain recombines TRBV20-1 with TRBJ2-1; the D is unclear. The CDR3 length is 11 residues. The V gene's germline CDR1 is DFQATT and CDR2 SNEGSKA (reference sequence).